Below, 18 T cell receptor beta chains from the same sample are listed, as sequenced in a study of shared clonotypes between healthy human individuals. The protocol was immunoSEQ multiplex PCR, while the TCRdb copy is restricted to in-frame clones and leaves out a portion. The table lists over 2,000,000 clones, 80% to 95% of them singletons. CD45RO-negative, CCR7-selected cells formed the naive CD8 fraction, which excluded terminally differentiated effector memory CD45RA+ cells. The source material was naive CD8+ T cells from PBMCs. Source of these receptors: a man in his late teens or twenties in good health. Some clones in this sample may be carry-over from other donors' samples.

This rearrangement joins TRBV9 to TRBJ2-3; 8 positions agree with TRBD2. Per the germline V gene, CDR1 is SGDLS and CDR2 is YYNGEE. This CDR3 is 15 amino acids long. The V and J ends lost 2 bases and 6 bases, in that order; junction bases with no gene match: 8. CDR3 coding DNA: TGTGCCAGCAGCGTGGACGGGAGGGCCGTGGATACGCAGTATTTT. Amino acid sequence: CASSVDGRAVDTQYF.

This clone was found a few times. The chain is built from TRBV11-2 and TRBJ1-1, with D possibly being TRBD1 (6 bases). Trimming removed 1 base at V and 4 bases at J, with 10 bases between. Germline V lookup: CDR1 SGHAT, CDR2 FQNNGV. The length of the CDR3 is 14 residues. In DNA form, the CDR3 reads TGTGCCAGCAGCTTAGCGGGACATGGCACTGAAGCTTTCTTT. Protein sequence: CASSLAGHGTEAFF. The full variable domain, rest sourced from reference TRBV11-2 and TRBJ1-1, is EAGVAQSPRYKIIEKRQSVAFWCNPISGHATLYWYQQILGQGPKLLIQFQNNGVVDDSQLPKDRFSAERLKGVDSTLKIQPAKLEDSAVYLCASSLAGHGTEAFFGQGTRLTVV.

The chain couples TRBV5-4 to TRBJ2-2; D gene unclear. V was cut by 4 bases and J by 7 bases, with 14 bases left in between. Germline lookup yields CDR1 SGHNT and CDR2 YYREEE (reference sequence). The CDR3 extends over 14 amino acids. The CDR3 DNA sequence: TGTGCCAGCAGCCCGGGCCACGGGTTCGGGGAGCTGTTTTTT. Encoded protein: CASSPGHGFGELFF. Variable domain in full (rest from reference TRBV5-4 and TRBJ2-2): ETGVTQSPTHLIKTRGQQVTLRCSSQSGHNTVSWYQQALGQGPQFIFQYYREEENGRGNFPPRFSGLQFPNYSSELNVNALELDDSALYLCASSPGHGFGELFFGEGSRLTVL.

The rearrangement joins TRBV28 to TRBJ2-7, with a weak D call TRBD1 (5 bases). V gave up 1 base and J gave up 3 bases, with 10 bases separating them. The CDR3 is made up of 14 amino acids. Germline V gene lookup returns CDR1 MDHEN and CDR2 SYDVKM. CDR3 protein: CASSLLDTNYEQYF. DNA of the CDR3: TGTGCCAGCAGTTTATTGGACACGAACTACGAGCAGTACTTC.

This chain links TRBV13 with TRBJ2-1; the D gene is possibly TRBD2 (5 bases). The CDR3 is 15 residues long. The V end lost 4 bases, the J end lost 0 bases, and 10 bases lay between the germline ends. Germline CDR1 reads PRHDT; CDR2 reads FYEKMQ (reference sequence). CDR3 in amino acids: CASSSSRDSYNEQFF. CDR3 in DNA: TGTGCCAGCAGCTCTTCCCGGGACTCCTACAATGAGCAGTTCTTC.

The chain joins TRBV29-1 to TRBJ1-2; 10 nucleotides align to TRBD1. Germline CDR1 and CDR2: SQVTM and ANQGSEA. With 7 bases clipped from V and 3 bases from J, the junction kept 5 bases outside the gene matches. The CDR3 sequence is 13 residues long. CDR3: CSATDRGDYGYTF. CDR3 coding DNA: TGCAGCGCCACGGACAGGGGGGACTATGGCTACACCTTC.

In its sample, this clone was seen a few times. The V gene is TRBV29-1, the J gene TRBJ1-2; TRBD1 is a possible D gene (6 bases). This CDR3 comprises 11 residues. Germline CDR1 and CDR2: SQVTM and ANQGSEA. Trimming removed 7 bases from V and 8 bases from J, with 14 bases in between. The CDR3 DNA sequence: TGCAGCGCCGTCCCAGGGGAGGGCTACACCTTC. This sequence encodes CSAVPGEGYTF.

A remark on this clone: The sample holds other DNA sequences that translate to the same CDR3. This chain uses TRBV5-1 with TRBJ1-1; perhaps TRBD1 as D (6 bases). V was cut by 1 base and J by 6 bases, with 7 bases left in between. Germline V gene data show CDR1 as SGHRS and CDR2 as YFSETQ. The CDR3 covers 12 residues. The CDR3 is CASSLSGAEAFF. The CDR3 nucleotides are TGCGCCAGCAGCTTGTCAGGGGCTGAAGCTTTCTTT.

The rearrangement joins TRBV9 to TRBJ2-1, with 15 bases that match TRBD2. The V segment lost 4 bases and the J segment 8 bases; nucleotides outside the gene matches: 10. From germline, CDR1 is SGDLS and CDR2 YYNGEE. The CDR3 has 17 amino acids. DNA for the CDR3: TGTGCCAGCAGCACAGGGACTAGCGGGAGGCTGACCCATGAGCAGTTCTTC. Protein product: CASSTGTSGRLTHEQFF.

The chain couples TRBV7-2 to TRBJ2-2; 11 positions agree with TRBD2. J was trimmed by 6 bases and V by 2 bases; bases with no gene match: 5. The CDR3 runs 16 residues. From germline, CDR1 is SGHTA and CDR2 FQGNSA. CDR3 DNA: TGTGCCAGCAGCTTAATGCGACTAGCGGGATCCGGGGAGCTGTTTTTT. Its translation is CASSLMRLAGSGELFF.

This chain connects TRBV4-1 to TRBJ1-5; a weak D match, TRBD1 (6 bases). The V and J ends lost 4 bases and 7 bases respectively, with 17 bases between them. Germline V gives CDR1 MGHRA, CDR2 YSYEKL. The CDR3 has 15 amino acids. CDR3 coding DNA: TGCGCCAGCAGCCTACTTACGGGGGGGCGGCAGCCCCAGCATTTT. This encodes CASSLLTGGRQPQHF.

V is TRBV10-1 and J is TRBJ2-7, with unresolved D. This CDR3 has 13 amino acids. Germline CDR1 and CDR2: WNHNN and SYGVQD (reference sequence). V dropped 2 bases and J dropped 7 bases, with 12 bases sitting between them. The CDR3 loop is CASSEGDIGEQYF. CDR3 in DNA: TGCGCCAGCAGTGAGGGCGATATAGGGGAGCAGTACTTC.

Remarks on this clone: Other nucleotide sequences in the sample specify the same CDR3. The chain joins TRBV5-6 to TRBJ2-7; the D is unclear. Germline CDR1 is SGHDT and CDR2 is YYEEEE. CDR3 length equals 14 residues. Trimming pared 0 bases from V and 0 bases from J, leaving 7 bases between. CDR3 coding DNA: TGTGCCAGCAGCTTGGGACAAAGCTCCTACGAGCAGTACTTC. Translating gives CASSLGQSSYEQYF.

As to this clone: Other DNA sequences in the same sample also yield this CDR3. The CDR3 loop reads CASRNTGELFF. For the CDR3, the DNA is TGTGCCAGCAGGAACACCGGGGAGCTGTTTTTT. The rearrangement uses TRBV9 and TRBJ2-2; D remains unclear. V was pared by 5 bases and J by 1 base, with 0 bases between. The CDR3 length is 11 residues. Germline values: CDR1 SGDLS, CDR2 YYNGEE. Complete variable domain (other parts from reference TRBV9 and TRBJ2-2): DSGVTQTPKHLITATGQRVTLRCSPRSGDLSVYWYQQSLDQGLQFLIQYYNGEERAKGNILERFSAQQFPDLHSELNLSSLELGDSALYFCASRNTGELFFGEGSRLTVL.

This sequence joins TRBV28 and TRBJ1-5; no reliable D call. Trimming shortened V by 0 bases and J by 8 bases, and 14 bases separated the two germline ends. Germline CDR1 reads MDHEN; CDR2 reads SYDVKM. This CDR3 has 15 residues. The CDR3 region has the DNA TGTGCCAGCAGTTTATGGCACAGTGGGTCGGAGCCCCAGCATTTT. Translating gives CASSLWHSGSEPQHF. Full variable domain (outside the CDR3, taken from reference TRBV28 and TRBJ1-5): DVKVTQSSRYLVKRTGEKVFLECVQDMDHENMFWYRQDPGLGLRLIYFSYDVKMKEKGDIPEGYSVSREKKERFSLILESASTNQTSMYLCASSLWHSGSEPQHFGDGTRLSIL.

This clone was counted once. The chain combines TRBV30 with TRBJ2-7; D is possibly TRBD2 (7 bases). The ends were cut back, 3 bases at V and 5 bases at J, with 20 bases in the middle. The CDR3 length is 15 residues. Germline V gene lookup returns CDR1 GTSNPN and CDR2 SVGIG (reference sequence). The CDR3 nucleotides read TGTGCCTGGAGGGGGGGGCTAGCGCCTTGGAACGAGCAGTACTTC. It encodes CAWRGGLAPWNEQYF. Filled out from reference TRBV30 and TRBJ2-7, the complete variable domain reads SQTIHQWPATLVQPVGSPLSLECTVEGTSNPNLYWYRQAAGRGLQLLFYSVGIGQISSEVPQNLSASRPQDRQFILSSKKLLLSDSGFYLCAWRGGLAPWNEQYFGPGTRLTVT.

V usage is TRBV13 and J usage is TRBJ2-7; 12 bases match TRBD1. This CDR3 contains 14 residues. CDR1 and CDR2 (germline): PRHDT, FYEKMQ (reference sequence). The trim removed 4 bases at V and 6 bases at J, leaving 4 bases unmatched. CDR3 bases: TGTGCCAGCAGCTGGGGACAGGGGGCAGTCGAGCAGTACTTC. Protein product: CASSWGQGAVEQYF. Full variable domain (rest looked up from reference TRBV13 and TRBJ2-7): AAGVIQSPRHLIKEKRETATLKCYPIPRHDTVYWYQQGPGQDPQFLISFYEKMQSDKGSIPDRFSAQQFSDYHSELNMSSLELGDSALYFCASSWGQGAVEQYFGPGTRLTVT.

The rearrangement links TRBV7-8 to TRBJ1-5; D is ambiguous. CDR1 and CDR2 from the germline V gene are SGHVS and FQNEAQ. The V end was cut by 2 bases, the J end by 2 bases, with 10 bases between. The CDR3 spans 15 residues. CDR3 sequence: CASSLNTDGNQPQHF. The CDR3, as DNA: TGTGCCAGCAGCTTAAATACGGATGGCAATCAGCCCCAGCATTTT.